These 19 T cell receptor beta chains were sequenced from one sample in a study of blood T cell repertoires in COVID-19. Libraries were prepared by immunoSEQ multiplex PCR; TCRdb keeps only in-frame clonotypes and omits some of them. Among 250,000 or so clones listed, approximately 84% were seen once. What was sequenced was PBMCs or T cells enriched from blood (not recorded which). Receptors originate from a man in his fifties who had recovered from COVID-19.

J is TRBJ2-7 and V is TRBV11-3, with D possibly TRBD1 on 6 matching bases. Germline V CDR1 and CDR2: SGHNT, YENEEA. The V gene lost 1 base and the J gene lost 7 bases, with 14 bases spanning the gap. The CDR3 length is 14 residues. The CDR3: CASSLARLTGEQYF. The CDR3 DNA is TGTGCCAGCAGCTTAGCCCGTTTAACAGGGGAGCAGTACTTC. The full variable domain, its missing parts supplied by reference TRBV11-3 and TRBJ2-7, is EAGVVQSPRYKIIEKKQPVAFWCNPISGHNTLYWYLQNLGQGPELLIRYENEEAVDDSQLPKDRFSAERLKGVDSTLKIQPAELGDSAVYLCASSLARLTGEQYFGPGTRLTVT.

The table lists this clone with a count of one. Here the CDR3 DNA reads TGTGCCAGCAGCGTAGTCGGCAGGCTTCGCGGGGAGCTGTTTTTT. Its translation is CASSVVGRLRGELFF. The V call is TRBV9, the J call TRBJ2-2; unclear D gene. This CDR3 region has 15 residues. V dropped 0 bases and J dropped 7 bases, with 13 bases sitting between them. Germline loops: CDR1 SGDLS, CDR2 YYNGEE. Combining the CDR3 with reference TRBV9 and TRBJ2-2 gives the whole variable domain DSGVTQTPKHLITATGQRVTLRCSPRSGDLSVYWYQQSLDQGLQFLIQYYNGEERAKGNILERFSAQQFPDLHSELNLSSLELGDSALYFCASSVVGRLRGELFFGEGSRLTVL.

The chain employs TRBV11-3 and TRBJ2-7; D perhaps matches TRBD2 (6 bases). Germline V gene sequence: CDR1 SGHNT, CDR2 YENEEA. This CDR3 is 15 amino acids long. The V end was cut by 0 bases, the J end by 9 bases, with 18 bases between. CDR3 nucleotides: TGTGCCAGCAGCTTAGAGGCGGGACCCAGAAGTCGGCAGTACTTC. It specifies CASSLEAGPRSRQYF.

V and J are TRBV7-2 and TRBJ1-1; D unclear. Germline V gene sequence: CDR1 SGHTA, CDR2 FQGNSA. The CDR3 length is 16 residues. Trimming took off 1 base at V and 5 bases at J, with 17 bases between the two ends. CDR3 sequence (DNA): TGTGCCAGCAGCTTAGGGGAATCGGGGAGTCGTACTGAAGCTTTCTTT. It encodes CASSLGESGSRTEAFF.

The chain links TRBV11-3 to TRBJ2-1, with 8 bases identical to TRBD2. Unmatched junction bases numbered 9, after V lost 1 base and J lost 7 bases. Germline CDR1 reads SGHNT; CDR2 reads YENEEA. The CDR3 has 16 amino acids. The CDR3: CASSLGQGGRRNEQFF. The CDR3 DNA follows: TGTGCCAGCAGCTTAGGTCAGGGCGGGAGGAGAAATGAGCAGTTCTTC.

The chain joins TRBV4-1 to TRBJ1-3; 8 positions agree with TRBD1. V trimming: 6 bases; J trimming: 2 bases; junction bases outside the gene matches: 9. This CDR3 has 16 residues. Germline V gene data show CDR1 as MGHRA and CDR2 as YSYEKL. This chain's CDR3 is CASRQQTGAPGNTIYF. The CDR3 DNA reads as TGCGCCAGCAGGCAACAGACAGGGGCGCCTGGAAACACCATATATTTT.

V and J are TRBV2 and TRBJ1-5, with 9 bases lining up with TRBD1. Germline trimming cut 6 bases from V and 6 bases from J; bases unmatched to any gene: 3. This CDR3 comprises 13 residues. The V gene's germline CDR1 is SNHLY and CDR2 FYNNEI. The CDR3 sequence: CASRDRGTQPQHF. As DNA, the CDR3 is TGTGCCAGCAGGGACAGGGGAACTCAGCCCCAGCATTTT.

This chain uses TRBV6-1 with TRBJ2-7; D is unresolved. Trimming pared 0 bases from V and 1 base from J, leaving 7 bases between. Germline V gene data show CDR1 as MNHNS and CDR2 as SASEGT. The CDR3 totals 14 residues. CDR3 coding DNA: TGTGCCAGCAGTGAAGCGGGCGTGTCCTACGAGCAGTACTTC. Encoded protein: CASSEAGVSYEQYF.

This chain connects TRBV14 to TRBJ1-3; D is possibly TRBD1 (5 bases). The CDR3 spans 14 residues. V lost 5 bases and J 7 bases, leaving 15 bases between the germline ends. CDR1 and CDR2 from the germline V gene are SGHDN and FVKESK. The CDR3 here is CASSLAGMGNTIYF. CDR3 sequence (DNA): TGTGCCAGCAGCTTGGCAGGGATGGGTAACACCATATATTTT.

This clone came up a few times. This rearrangement joins TRBV19 to TRBJ1-3, with unresolved D. V lost 0 bases and J lost 3, with 12 bases in between. This CDR3 is 16 amino acids long. CDR1 LNHDA and CDR2 SQIVND come from the germline V gene (reference sequence). CDR3 protein: CASSIEVRLIGNTIYF. CDR3 sequence (DNA): TGTGCCAGTAGTATAGAGGTGCGGCTCATTGGAAACACCATATATTTT.

CDR3 protein: CASSLAFGASSYNEQFF. CDR3 bases: TGTGCCAGCAGCTTGGCCTTTGGGGCTTCCTCCTACAATGAGCAGTTCTTC. V and J are TRBV5-4 and TRBJ2-1; D perhaps matches TRBD1 (5 bases). V was clipped by 0 bases and J by 0 bases, with 13 bases between them. This CDR3 spans 17 amino acids. Germline-derived CDR1 and CDR2 are SGHNT and YYREEE (reference sequence).

The CDR3 spells CASSVESLAGVETQYF. The CDR3 region has the DNA TGTGCCAGCAGCGTAGAAAGTCTAGCGGGGGTTGAGACCCAGTACTTC. This sequence joins TRBV9 and TRBJ2-5; 10 positions match TRBD2. The V segment lost 0 bases and the J segment 5 bases; nucleotides outside the gene matches: 7. CDR3 size: 16 residues. Germline CDR1 reads SGDLS; CDR2 reads YYNGEE.

The chain recombines TRBV9 with TRBJ1-5; 8 bases fit TRBD1. The germline V gene encodes CDR1 SGDLS and CDR2 YYNGEE. This CDR3 comprises 14 residues. V shed 1 base and J 7 bases; nucleotides not matched to a gene: 4. The CDR3 DNA sequence: TGTGCCAGCAGCGTATCAGGGGGCGACCAGCCCCAGCATTTT. This sequence encodes CASSVSGGDQPQHF.

The chain combines TRBV4-1 with TRBJ1-1; no clear D. Germline CDR1 MGHRA, CDR2 YSYEKL. The CDR3 loop spans 14 amino acids. V was clipped by 0 bases and J by 3 bases, with 8 bases between them. The CDR3 sequence is CASSQDGGHTEAFF. The CDR3, as DNA: TGCGCCAGCAGCCAAGATGGCGGGCACACTGAAGCTTTCTTT.

J is TRBJ2-7 and V is TRBV11-3; 9 bases line up with TRBD1. CDR1 SGHNT and CDR2 YENEEA come from the germline V gene. With V trimmed by 4 bases and J by 3 bases, 4 bases remained unmatched. The CDR3 runs 14 residues. CDR3 residues: CASSSGTGNYEQYF. CDR3 nucleotides: TGTGCCAGCAGCTCCGGGACAGGGAACTACGAGCAGTACTTC.

The table lists this clone with a count of one. The rearrangement uses TRBV14 and TRBJ2-1; TRBD2 matches at 11 bases. The V segment lost 6 bases and the J segment 8 bases; nucleotides outside the gene matches: 9. CDR1 and CDR2 from the germline V gene are SGHDN and FVKESK. This CDR3 has 15 residues. CDR3 region: CASRHTSGSFHEQFF. CDR3 nucleotide sequence: TGTGCCAGCAGGCATACTAGCGGGAGCTTCCATGAGCAGTTCTTC. The whole variable domain, filled in from reference TRBV14 and TRBJ2-1, reads EAGVTQFPSHSVIEKGQTVTLRCDPISGHDNLYWYRRVMGKEIKFLLHFVKESKQDESGMPNNRFLAERTGGTYSTLKVQPAELEDSGVYFCASRHTSGSFHEQFFGPGTRLTVL.

V is TRBV29-1 and J is TRBJ2-7, with D possibly being TRBD1 or TRBD2 (5 bases each). Germline V lookup: CDR1 SQVTM, CDR2 ANQGSEA. CDR3 length equals 12 residues. V lost 7 bases and J lost 6, with 16 bases in between. CDR3 residues: CSAEGLGAEQYF. The CDR3 coding sequence is TGCAGCGCTGAGGGGCTTGGCGCCGAGCAGTACTTC.

The chain is built from TRBV5-4 and TRBJ1-2; 7 nucleotides align to TRBD1. After removal of 3 bases from V and 8 bases from J, the junction contained 10 bases not matched to a gene. The CDR3 extends over 14 amino acids. Germline assignment: CDR1 SGHNT and CDR2 YYREEE (reference sequence). The CDR3 loop is CASSYRDSGKGYTF. For the CDR3, the DNA is TGTGCCAGCAGCTATCGGGACAGTGGGAAAGGCTACACCTTC. Using reference TRBV5-4 and TRBJ1-2 for the parts outside the CDR3, the full variable domain is ETGVTQSPTHLIKTRGQQVTLRCSSQSGHNTVSWYQQALGQGPQFIFQYYREEENGRGNFPPRFSGLQFPNYSSELNVNALELDDSALYLCASSYRDSGKGYTFGSGTRLTVV.

The rearrangement links TRBV9 to TRBJ2-1, with 9 positions matching TRBD2. The germline V gene has CDR1 SGDLS and CDR2 YYNGEE. Trimming at V came to 0 bases and at J to 7 bases, leaving 5 bases not matched to a gene. CDR3 length: 15 amino acids. CDR3 amino acids: CASSVASGGLNEQFF. The DNA of the CDR3 is TGTGCCAGCAGCGTAGCGAGCGGGGGGTTGAATGAGCAGTTCTTC.